This T cell receptor beta chain was obtained from a study of T cells expressing NK-cell markers. Study-level information: The eight sequenced donors comprised seven who were HCMV-seropositive and one who was seronegative. Notes on the study in general: The CD3+CD56-NKG2C+ fraction was also led by these clonotypes in a handful of donors. Top CD8+ clonotypes included the dominant CD3+CD56+NKG2C+ clonotypes in several donors.

The germline V gene encodes CDR1 DFQATT and CDR2 SNEGSKA (reference sequence). This CDR3 region has 17 residues. As for this clonotype: Its antigen remains unknown.

TCRdb reprocessed the 5' RACE reads, keeping one entry per CDR3 protein, no DNA. There are fewer than 200,000 distinct CDR3 sequences in the sample, with 18% held by the top ten. The V gene is TRBV20-1, the J gene TRBJ2-1; there is no DNA to check the TCRdb D call of TRBD2. This clonotype originated in a woman aged 18 to 75 in good health. Sequences were obtained from blood T cells: a sorted CD56 or NKG2C T cell subset, CD4+ or CD8+ T cells, or bulk PBMC T cells (not recorded which). The CDR3 protein is CSARDRGLAGVLDEQFF.